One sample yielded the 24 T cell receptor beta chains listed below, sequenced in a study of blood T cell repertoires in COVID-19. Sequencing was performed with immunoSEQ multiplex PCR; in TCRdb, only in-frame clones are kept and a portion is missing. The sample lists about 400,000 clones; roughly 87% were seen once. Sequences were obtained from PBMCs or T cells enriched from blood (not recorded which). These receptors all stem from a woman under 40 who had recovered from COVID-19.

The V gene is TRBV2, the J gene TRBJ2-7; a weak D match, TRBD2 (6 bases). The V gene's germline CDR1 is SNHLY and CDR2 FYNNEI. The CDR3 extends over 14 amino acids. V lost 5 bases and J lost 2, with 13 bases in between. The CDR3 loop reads CASSSRDSPYEQYF. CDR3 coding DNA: TGTGCCAGCAGTTCCCGGGACTCCCCCTACGAGCAGTACTTC.

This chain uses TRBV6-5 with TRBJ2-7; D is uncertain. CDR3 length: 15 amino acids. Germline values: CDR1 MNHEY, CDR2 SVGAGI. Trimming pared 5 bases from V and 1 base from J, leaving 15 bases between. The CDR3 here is CASSREAAISYEQYF. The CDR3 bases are TGTGCCAGCAGTAGAGAGGCAGCGATATCCTACGAGCAGTACTTC.

The CDR3 coding sequence is TGCGCCAGCAGCCAAGAGAGTATCACAGATACGCAGTATTTT. Translating it yields CASSQESITDTQYF. V and J are TRBV4-1 and TRBJ2-3; D not certain. The CDR3 runs 14 residues. Deletions cut 0 bases from V and 2 bases from J, with 6 bases between. CDR1 and CDR2 from the germline V gene are MGHRA and YSYEKL.

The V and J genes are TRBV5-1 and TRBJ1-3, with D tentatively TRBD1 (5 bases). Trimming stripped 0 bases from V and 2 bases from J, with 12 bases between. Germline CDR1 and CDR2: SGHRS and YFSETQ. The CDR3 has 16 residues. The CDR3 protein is CASSLETGGAGNTIYF. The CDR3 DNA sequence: TGCGCCAGCAGCTTGGAGACGGGGGGTGCTGGAAACACCATATATTTT.

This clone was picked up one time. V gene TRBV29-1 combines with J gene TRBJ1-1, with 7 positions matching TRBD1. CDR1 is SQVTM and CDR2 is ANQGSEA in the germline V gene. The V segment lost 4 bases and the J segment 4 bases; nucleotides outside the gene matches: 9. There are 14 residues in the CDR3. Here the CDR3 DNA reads TGCAGCGTTGTACAGGGACAGAAGGGCACTGAAGCTTTCTTT. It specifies CSVVQGQKGTEAFF. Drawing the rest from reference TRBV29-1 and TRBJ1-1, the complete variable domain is SAVISQKPSRDICQRGTSLTIQCQVDSQVTMMFWYRQQPGQSLTLIATANQGSEATYESGFVIDKFPISRPNLTFSTLTVSNMSPEDSSIYLCSVVQGQKGTEAFFGQGTRLTVV.

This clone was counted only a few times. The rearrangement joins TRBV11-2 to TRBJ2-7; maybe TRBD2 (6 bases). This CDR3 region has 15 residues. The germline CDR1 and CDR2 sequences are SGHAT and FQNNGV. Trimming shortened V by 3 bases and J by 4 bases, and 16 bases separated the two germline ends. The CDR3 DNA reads TGTGCCAGCAGCTTGGCGGGACCCGGGATATACGAGCAGTACTTC. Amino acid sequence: CASSLAGPGIYEQYF.

The CDR3 is CASREDPLNEQFF. The CDR3 nucleotides are TGCGCCAGCAGGGAGGACCCTTTGAATGAGCAGTTCTTC. The chain couples TRBV5-1 to TRBJ2-1, with D perhaps TRBD2 (5 bases). The CDR3 runs 13 residues. Looked up from germline, CDR1 is SGHRS and CDR2 is YFSETQ. The V end was cut by 5 bases, the J end by 7 bases, with 13 bases between.

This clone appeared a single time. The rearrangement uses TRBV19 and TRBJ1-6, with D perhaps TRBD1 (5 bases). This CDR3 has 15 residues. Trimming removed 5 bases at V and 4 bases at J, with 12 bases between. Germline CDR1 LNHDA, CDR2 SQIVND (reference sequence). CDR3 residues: CASSSRTSYNSPLHF. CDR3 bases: TGTGCCAGTAGTTCGAGGACATCGTATAATTCACCCCTCCACTTT.

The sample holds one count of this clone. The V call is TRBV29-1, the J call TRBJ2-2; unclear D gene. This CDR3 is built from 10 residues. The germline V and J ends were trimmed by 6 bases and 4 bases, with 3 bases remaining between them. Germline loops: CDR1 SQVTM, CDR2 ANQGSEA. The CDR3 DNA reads TGCAGCGTCGGCACCGGGGAGCTGTTTTTT. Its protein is CSVGTGELFF.

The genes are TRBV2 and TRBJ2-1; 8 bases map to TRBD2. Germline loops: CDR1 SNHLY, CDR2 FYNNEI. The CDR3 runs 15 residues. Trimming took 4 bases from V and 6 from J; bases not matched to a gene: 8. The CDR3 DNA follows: TGTGCCAGCAGTGGTCTGCGCGGGAGGTTCAATGAGCAGTTCTTC. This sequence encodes CASSGLRGRFNEQFF.

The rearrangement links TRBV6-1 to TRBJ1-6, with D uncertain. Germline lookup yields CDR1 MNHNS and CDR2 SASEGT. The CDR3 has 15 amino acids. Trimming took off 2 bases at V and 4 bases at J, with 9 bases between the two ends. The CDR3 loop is CASSEPTDYNSPLHF. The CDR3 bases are TGTGCCAGCAGTGAACCTACAGATTATAATTCACCCCTCCACTTT.

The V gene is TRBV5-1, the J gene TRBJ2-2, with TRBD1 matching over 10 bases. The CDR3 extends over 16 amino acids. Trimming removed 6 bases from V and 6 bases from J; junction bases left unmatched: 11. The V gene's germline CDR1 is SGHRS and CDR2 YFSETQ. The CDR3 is CASTPGDRGISGELFF. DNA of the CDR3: TGCGCCAGCACCCCAGGGGACAGGGGAATTTCCGGGGAGCTGTTTTTT.

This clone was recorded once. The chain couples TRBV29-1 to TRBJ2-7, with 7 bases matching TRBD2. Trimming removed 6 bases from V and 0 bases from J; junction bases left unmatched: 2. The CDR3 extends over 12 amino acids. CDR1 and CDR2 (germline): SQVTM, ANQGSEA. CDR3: CSVGGGSYEQYF. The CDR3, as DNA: TGCAGCGTGGGGGGGGGCTCCTACGAGCAGTACTTC.

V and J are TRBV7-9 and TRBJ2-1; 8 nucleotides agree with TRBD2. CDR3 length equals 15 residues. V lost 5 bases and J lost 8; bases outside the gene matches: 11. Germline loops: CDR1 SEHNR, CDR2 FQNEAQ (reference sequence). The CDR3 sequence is CASSNRTSPSYEQFF. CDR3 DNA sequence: TGTGCCAGCAGCAACCGGACTAGCCCCAGCTATGAGCAGTTCTTC.

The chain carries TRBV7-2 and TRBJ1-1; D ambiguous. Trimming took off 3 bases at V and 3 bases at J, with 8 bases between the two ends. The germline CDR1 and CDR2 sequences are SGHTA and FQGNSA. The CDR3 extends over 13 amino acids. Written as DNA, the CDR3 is TGTGCCAGCAGCTTCCGGGTGGACACTGAAGCTTTCTTT. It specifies CASSFRVDTEAFF. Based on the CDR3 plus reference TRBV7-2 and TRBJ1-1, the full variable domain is GAGVSQSPSNKVTEKGKDVELRCDPISGHTALYWYRQSLGQGLEFLIYFQGNSAPDKSGLPSDRFSAERTGGSVSTLTIQRTQQEDSAVYLCASSFRVDTEAFFGQGTRLTVV.

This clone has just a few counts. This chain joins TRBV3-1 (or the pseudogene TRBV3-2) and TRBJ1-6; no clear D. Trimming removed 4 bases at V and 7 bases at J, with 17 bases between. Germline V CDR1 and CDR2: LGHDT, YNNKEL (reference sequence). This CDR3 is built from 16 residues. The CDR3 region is CASSPTGGLQNSPLHF. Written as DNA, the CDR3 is TGTGCCAGCAGCCCCACGGGAGGACTCCAGAATTCACCCCTCCACTTT.

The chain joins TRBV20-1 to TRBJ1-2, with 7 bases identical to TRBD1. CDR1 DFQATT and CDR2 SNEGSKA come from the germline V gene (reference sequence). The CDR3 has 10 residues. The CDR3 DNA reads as TGCAGCGAACAGGGGAATGGCTACACCTTC. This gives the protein CSEQGNGYTF.

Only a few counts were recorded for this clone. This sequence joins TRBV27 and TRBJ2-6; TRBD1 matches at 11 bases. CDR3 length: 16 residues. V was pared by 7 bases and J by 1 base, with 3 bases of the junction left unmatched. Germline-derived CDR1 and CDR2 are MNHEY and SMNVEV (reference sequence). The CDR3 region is CASKDRGLSGANVLTF. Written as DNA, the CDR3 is TGTGCCAGCAAGGACAGGGGGCTTTCTGGGGCCAACGTCCTGACTTTC. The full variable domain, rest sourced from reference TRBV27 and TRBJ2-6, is EAQVTQNPRYLITVTGKKLTVTCSQNMNHEYMSWYRQDPGLGLRQIYYSMNVEVTDKGDVPEGYKVSRKEKRNFPLILESPSPNQTSLYFCASKDRGLSGANVLTFGAGSRLTVL.

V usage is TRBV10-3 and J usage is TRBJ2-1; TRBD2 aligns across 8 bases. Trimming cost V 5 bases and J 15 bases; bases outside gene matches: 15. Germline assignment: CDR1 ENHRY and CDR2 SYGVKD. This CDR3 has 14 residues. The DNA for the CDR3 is TGTGCCATCAGTTCCGGGACTAGGGGGTCTTCATGGTTCTTC. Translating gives CAISSGTRGSSWFF.

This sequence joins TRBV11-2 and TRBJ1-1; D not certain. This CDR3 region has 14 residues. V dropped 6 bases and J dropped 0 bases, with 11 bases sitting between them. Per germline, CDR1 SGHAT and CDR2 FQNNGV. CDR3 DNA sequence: TGTGCCAGCAGGGGTGTTCGGGTGAACACTGAAGCTTTCTTT. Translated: CASRGVRVNTEAFF.

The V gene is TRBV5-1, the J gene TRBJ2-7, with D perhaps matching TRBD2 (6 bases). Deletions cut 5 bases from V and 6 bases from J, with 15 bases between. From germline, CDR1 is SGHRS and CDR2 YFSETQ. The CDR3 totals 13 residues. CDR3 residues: CASSFPGGVEQYF. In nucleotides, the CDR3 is TGCGCCAGCAGTTTTCCGGGCGGGGTCGAGCAGTACTTC.

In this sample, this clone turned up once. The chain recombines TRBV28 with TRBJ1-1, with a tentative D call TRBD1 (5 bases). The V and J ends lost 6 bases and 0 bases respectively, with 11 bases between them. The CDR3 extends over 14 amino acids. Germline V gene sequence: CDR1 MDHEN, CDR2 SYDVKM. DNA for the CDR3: TGTGCCAGCAGGGCCGGGACTTTGAACACTGAAGCTTTCTTT. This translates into CASRAGTLNTEAFF.

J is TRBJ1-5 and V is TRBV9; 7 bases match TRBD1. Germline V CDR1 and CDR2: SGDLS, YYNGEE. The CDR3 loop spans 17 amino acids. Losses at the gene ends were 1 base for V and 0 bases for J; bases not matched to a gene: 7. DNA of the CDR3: TGTGCCAGCAGCGTATCCGCCCGGGACAGTAGCAATCAGCCCCAGCATTTT. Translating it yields CASSVSARDSSNQPQHF.

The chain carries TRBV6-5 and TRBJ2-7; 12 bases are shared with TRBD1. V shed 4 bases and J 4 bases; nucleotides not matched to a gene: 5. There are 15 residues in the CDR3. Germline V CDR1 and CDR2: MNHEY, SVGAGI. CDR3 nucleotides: TGTGCCAGCAGTTTCGGGACAGGGGGCTTTTACGAGCAGTACTTC. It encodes CASSFGTGGFYEQYF.